One and the same sample provided the 32 T cell receptor beta chains below, sequenced in a study of blood T cell repertoires in COVID-19. The method was immunoSEQ multiplex PCR; TCRdb's version includes in-frame clones alone and lacks a portion of them. The sample consists of 200,000 to 250,000 clones, about three quarters of them appearing once. Source material: peripheral blood. The receptors originated from a woman between 65 and 79 years old with acute or convalescent COVID-19.

The genes are TRBV7-7 and TRBJ2-1, with D possibly being TRBD2 (5 bases). Trimming took off 4 bases at V and 5 bases at J, with 9 bases between the two ends. The V gene's germline CDR1 is SSHAT and CDR2 FNYEAQ (reference sequence). The CDR3 extends over 13 amino acids. The CDR3, as DNA: TGTGCCAGCAGCTACACTAGAGACAATGAGCAGTTCTTC. Encoded protein: CASSYTRDNEQFF. The whole variable domain, remainder taken from reference TRBV7-7 and TRBJ2-1, is GAGVSQSPRYKVTKRGQDVTLRCDPISSHATLYWYQQALGQGPEFLTYFNYEAQPDKSGLPSDRFSAERPEGSISTLTIQRTEQRDSAMYRCASSYTRDNEQFFGPGTRLTVL.

The rearrangement uses TRBV7-6 and TRBJ2-5; the D gene is possibly TRBD1 (6 bases). CDR1 and CDR2 (germline): SGHVS, FNYEAQ. V was shortened by 4 bases and J by 4 bases, with 19 bases between the two germline ends. The CDR3 covers 16 residues. CDR3 residues: CASSSPTGHPPETQYF. The DNA for the CDR3 is TGTGCCAGCAGCTCCCCTACAGGGCACCCACCAGAGACCCAGTACTTC.

V and J are TRBV11-2 and TRBJ1-2; D perhaps matches TRBD1 (6 bases). The CDR3 runs to 13 residues. V was cut by 4 bases and J by 4 bases, with 10 bases left in between. Germline V gene sequence: CDR1 SGHAT, CDR2 FQNNGV. The CDR3 is CASSSGQFYGYTF. The CDR3 region has the DNA TGTGCCAGCAGCTCCGGACAGTTCTATGGCTACACCTTC.

This rearrangement joins TRBV6-6 to TRBJ2-3, with 16 bases lining up with TRBD2. This CDR3 has 19 residues. Trimming cost V 6 bases and J 3 bases; bases outside gene matches: 12. Germline CDR1 MNHNY, CDR2 SVGAGI (reference sequence). This chain's CDR3 is CASSRSRGTSGGVTDTQYF. The CDR3 nucleotides read TGTGCCAGCAGCCGAAGTAGAGGGACTAGCGGGGGGGTTACAGATACGCAGTATTTT.

The chain employs TRBV15 and TRBJ2-1; weak D call: TRBD2 (5 bases). Germline CDR1 reads LNHNV; CDR2 reads YYDKDF (reference sequence). The CDR3 is 14 amino acids. Trimming left V 1 base short and J 6 bases short, with 10 bases between. CDR3 protein: CATSRGGRVNEQFF. For the CDR3, the DNA is TGTGCCACCAGCAGAGGAGGGCGGGTCAATGAGCAGTTCTTC.

This sequence joins TRBV18 and TRBJ2-1, with D perhaps TRBD1 (6 bases). V was shortened by 3 bases and J by 6 bases, with 9 bases between the two germline ends. Germline V CDR1 and CDR2: KGHSH, LQKENI. The CDR3 has 13 amino acids. CDR3 region: CASSPPTGNEQFF. CDR3 in DNA: TGTGCCAGCTCACCTCCGACAGGCAATGAGCAGTTCTTC.

The chain combines TRBV5-1 with TRBJ1-6; maybe TRBD1 (5 bases). The V end lost 3 bases, the J end lost 10 bases, and 26 bases lay between the germline ends. Germline loops: CDR1 SGHRS, CDR2 YFSETQ. The CDR3 loop spans 18 amino acids. CDR3: CASSSKPGPGVMGSPLHF. DNA of the CDR3: TGCGCCAGCAGCTCAAAACCGGGGCCGGGGGTAATGGGATCACCCCTCCACTTT.

V and J are TRBV18 and TRBJ2-4, with 7 bases that match TRBD1. The CDR3 is 15 residues long. The J segment lost 3 bases and the V segment lost 4 bases, leaving 6 bases of the junction unmatched. The germline CDR1 and CDR2 sequences are KGHSH and LQKENI. CDR3 sequence: CASSHPGTVKNIQYF. The CDR3 DNA follows: TGTGCCAGCTCACATCCAGGGACAGTCAAAAACATTCAGTACTTC.

This chain connects TRBV5-6 to TRBJ2-7; the D gene is possibly TRBD2 (7 bases). This CDR3 spans 14 amino acids. Germline V lookup: CDR1 SGHDT, CDR2 YYEEEE. Trimming stripped 5 bases from V and 6 bases from J, with 18 bases between. The CDR3 sequence is CASSPGGPRGEQYF. Written as DNA, the CDR3 is TGTGCCAGCAGTCCGGGGGGCCCAAGGGGCGAGCAGTACTTC.

This clone was seen a single time. The genes are TRBV9 and TRBJ1-4, with 7 positions matching TRBD1. The CDR3 runs 15 residues. CDR1 and CDR2 (germline): SGDLS, YYNGEE. V was pared by 3 bases and J by 5 bases, with 7 bases of the junction left unmatched. The CDR3 sequence is CASSAGQVRNEKLFF. The CDR3 region has the DNA TGTGCCAGCAGCGCCGGACAGGTTCGGAATGAAAAACTGTTTTTT. Full variable domain (remainder filled in from reference TRBV9 and TRBJ1-4): DSGVTQTPKHLITATGQRVTLRCSPRSGDLSVYWYQQSLDQGLQFLIQYYNGEERAKGNILERFSAQQFPDLHSELNLSSLELGDSALYFCASSAGQVRNEKLFFGSGTQLSVL.

The chain is built from TRBV3-1 (or the pseudogene TRBV3-2) and TRBJ2-1, with 10 bases aligning to TRBD1. V lost 4 bases, J lost 8 bases, and 11 bases stayed unmatched. CDR3 length equals 16 residues. Per the germline V gene, CDR1 is LGHDT and CDR2 is YNNKEL (reference sequence). The CDR3 protein is CASSPTGTGVGDEQFF. The CDR3 nucleotides read TGTGCCAGCAGCCCAACCGGGACAGGGGTTGGGGATGAGCAGTTCTTC.

This sequence joins TRBV10-3 and TRBJ2-2, with D unclear. Germline assignment: CDR1 ENHRY and CDR2 SYGVKD. This CDR3 comprises 13 residues. V gave up 11 bases and J gave up 4 bases, with 14 bases separating them. The CDR3 region has the DNA TGTGCCGCTAGAGGTCAGTCCACCGGGGAGCTGTTTTTT. Encoded protein: CAARGQSTGELFF.

V and J are TRBV6-4 and TRBJ1-2, with D uncertain. Germline V gene data show CDR1 as MRHNA and CDR2 as SNTAGT. Trimming cost V 7 bases and J 5 bases, with 14 bases left between them. This CDR3 region has 13 residues. The DNA of the CDR3 is TGTGCCAGCAAAGCAGGTGGTGGGTATGGCTACACCTTC. It translates to CASKAGGGYGYTF.

This chain joins TRBV7-9 and TRBJ2-1; 8 positions match TRBD2. The V gene's germline CDR1 is SEHNR and CDR2 FQNEAQ (reference sequence). V gave up 5 bases and J gave up 8 bases; unmatched junction bases: 11. The CDR3 extends over 15 amino acids. As DNA, the CDR3 is TGTGCCAGCAGCCAAATAGCGGGGTACGGGGATGAGCAGTTCTTC. Translating it yields CASSQIAGYGDEQFF.

The V gene is TRBV5-8, the J gene TRBJ2-3; 14 bases map to TRBD2. Germline values: CDR1 SGHTS, CDR2 YDEGEE. This CDR3 has 17 residues. The ends lost 5 bases at V and 2 bases at J; junction bases unmatched: 7. The CDR3 protein is CASSSGLAGGSTDTQYF. The CDR3 DNA reads as TGTGCCAGCAGTTCCGGACTAGCGGGGGGTTCCACAGATACGCAGTATTTT.

The chain links TRBV27 to TRBJ2-2, with 14 nucleotides matching TRBD2. Germline values: CDR1 MNHEY, CDR2 SMNVEV (reference sequence). The CDR3 is made up of 17 amino acids. V lost 4 bases, J lost 5 bases, and 6 bases stayed unmatched. CDR3 coding DNA: TGTGCCAGCAGTTGGACTAGCGGGGGGCTGGGGACCGGGGAGCTGTTTTTT. Translating gives CASSWTSGGLGTGELFF.

The J gene is TRBJ1-1, the V gene TRBV5-1; no definite D call. The CDR3 is made up of 17 amino acids. Germline assignment: CDR1 SGHRS and CDR2 YFSETQ. V was trimmed by 4 bases and J by 1 base, leaving 20 bases between them. For the CDR3, the DNA is TGCGCCAGCAGCGAGTCGGGAGGGCCCCGACCGAACACTGAAGCTTTCTTT. This gives the protein CASSESGGPRPNTEAFF. Together with reference TRBV5-1 and TRBJ1-1, the CDR3 gives the full variable domain: KAGVTQTPRYLIKTRGQQVTLSCSPISGHRSVSWYQQTPGQGLQFLFEYFSETQRNKGNFPGRFSGRQFSNSRSEMNVSTLELGDSALYLCASSESGGPRPNTEAFFGQGTRLTVV.

V and J are TRBV2 and TRBJ2-3; 13 positions match TRBD2. V lost 6 bases, J lost 5 bases, and 8 bases stayed unmatched. CDR1 SNHLY and CDR2 FYNNEI come from the germline V gene. The CDR3 runs to 16 residues. The DNA of the CDR3 is TGTGCCAGCAGAGCGACTAGCGGGGGGATTAGAGATACGCAGTATTTT. It specifies CASRATSGGIRDTQYF. Using reference TRBV2 and TRBJ2-3 for the parts outside the CDR3, the full variable domain is EPEVTQTPSHQVTQMGQEVILRCVPISNHLYFYWYRQILGQKVEFLVSFYNNEISEKSEIFDDQFSVERPDGSNFTLKIRSTKLEDSAMYFCASRATSGGIRDTQYFGPGTRLTVL.

The J gene is TRBJ2-3, the V gene TRBV10-3, with 11 bases fitting TRBD1. CDR3 length equals 16 residues. J was trimmed by 4 bases and V by 6 bases; bases with no gene match: 9. Germline V gene sequence: CDR1 ENHRY, CDR2 SYGVKD. The CDR3: CAISKSRDRGADTQYF. CDR3 in DNA: TGTGCCATCAGCAAAAGCAGGGACAGGGGGGCAGATACGCAGTATTTT.

This chain links TRBV7-9 with TRBJ2-1, with 7 bases lining up with TRBD1. Germline V gene data show CDR1 as SEHNR and CDR2 as FQNEAQ (reference sequence). With 3 bases clipped from V and 9 bases from J, the junction kept 11 bases outside the gene matches. The CDR3 consists of 15 residues. As DNA, the CDR3 is TGTGCCAGCAGCTTTAGTGGCGCAGGGGGTGGTGAGCAGTTCTTC. This gives the protein CASSFSGAGGGEQFF.

The chain carries TRBV6-5 and TRBJ2-2; D is uncertain. The CDR3 contains 12 residues. CDR1 is MNHEY, CDR2 SVGAGI, per germline. Trimming cost V 4 bases and J 3 bases, with 3 bases left between them. The CDR3 protein is CASSSDTGELFF. The DNA for the CDR3 is TGTGCCAGCAGTTCTGACACCGGGGAGCTGTTTTTT.

The chain has TRBV24-1 and TRBJ2-1; D is uncertain. Germline values: CDR1 KGHDR, CDR2 SFDVKD. This CDR3 region has 16 residues. V lost 5 bases, J lost 6 bases, and 19 bases lay in between. DNA of the CDR3: TGTGCCACCAGTGCCAGCCAGGTTCGAGTATTCAATGAGCAGTTCTTC. Protein: CATSASQVRVFNEQFF.

A remark on this clone: Other DNA sequences in the sample encode the same CDR3. The V and J genes are TRBV5-1 and TRBJ2-5; TRBD1 is a possible D gene (6 bases). V shed 0 bases and J shed 3 bases, with 9 bases lying between them. The CDR3 loop spans 14 amino acids. Germline V gives CDR1 SGHRS, CDR2 YFSETQ. CDR3 sequence reads: CASSLATGKETQYF. In DNA form, the CDR3 reads TGCGCCAGCAGCTTGGCAACAGGGAAAGAGACCCAGTACTTC.

The V gene is TRBV29-1, the J gene TRBJ2-3; no clear D. This CDR3 is 14 amino acids long. Trimming took off 4 bases at V and 0 bases at J, with 11 bases between the two ends. Looked up from germline, CDR1 is SQVTM and CDR2 is ANQGSEA. This CDR3 reads CSVGHSSSTDTQYF. The CDR3 nucleotides are TGCAGCGTTGGGCACAGCTCTAGCACAGATACGCAGTATTTT.

Ten or more counts support this clone. The J gene is TRBJ2-7, the V gene TRBV7-2; 10 bases match TRBD1. Germline V gene lookup returns CDR1 SGHTA and CDR2 FQGNSA. Germline trimming cut 5 bases from V and 7 bases from J; bases unmatched to any gene: 11. The CDR3 runs to 15 residues. This chain's CDR3 is CASSKRTGGPVEQYF. The CDR3 coding sequence is TGTGCCAGCAGCAAAAGGACAGGGGGTCCGGTAGAGCAGTACTTC.

This sequence joins TRBV6-1 and TRBJ2-7, with 9 positions matching TRBD1. This CDR3 is built from 14 residues. J was trimmed by 4 bases and V by 2 bases; bases with no gene match: 3. The germline V gene has CDR1 MNHNS and CDR2 SASEGT. CDR3 DNA sequence: TGTGCCAGCAGTGAAAGACAGGGGGGGTACGAGCAGTACGTC. Amino acids: CASSERQGGYEQYV.

The chain carries TRBV18 and TRBJ2-2; 8 nucleotides line up with TRBD1. CDR3 length: 14 amino acids. Germline V gives CDR1 KGHSH, CDR2 LQKENI. Unmatched junction bases numbered 7, after V lost 6 bases and J lost 7 bases. DNA of the CDR3: TGTGCCAGCTCCCGACAGGGGATGGACGGGGAGCTGTTTTTT. Translated: CASSRQGMDGELFF.

The V call is TRBV20-1, the J call TRBJ2-4; D is unclear. The CDR3 covers 15 residues. V dropped 3 bases and J dropped 2 bases, with 14 bases sitting between them. The germline gives CDR1 DFQATT, CDR2 SNEGSKA (reference sequence). The CDR3 DNA sequence: TGCAGTGCTAGTGCCAGGTCCCTATCCAAAAACATTCAGTACTTC. Translating gives CSASARSLSKNIQYF.

The genes are TRBV6-6 and TRBJ2-1; TRBD1 might be the D (6 bases). This CDR3 region has 14 residues. V was trimmed by 4 bases and J by 3 bases, leaving 10 bases between them. Germline lookup yields CDR1 MNHNY and CDR2 SVGAGI (reference sequence). CDR3 in DNA: TGTGCCAGCAGTTCGGCAGGGGTCTACAATGAGCAGTTCTTC. Protein sequence: CASSSAGVYNEQFF.

The chain carries TRBV24-1 and TRBJ2-5, with 9 bases matching TRBD1. The ends lost 4 bases at V and 4 bases at J; junction bases unmatched: 6. The CDR3 length is 15 residues. CDR1 and CDR2 (germline): KGHDR, SFDVKD. The CDR3 spells CATSEPTGGAETQYF. The DNA of the CDR3 is TGTGCCACCAGTGAGCCCACAGGGGGCGCAGAGACCCAGTACTTC.

The chain links TRBV30 to TRBJ2-3, with D perhaps matching TRBD2 (6 bases). The CDR3 length is 14 residues. V dropped 4 bases and J dropped 0 bases, with 11 bases sitting between them. The germline V gene has CDR1 GTSNPN and CDR2 SVGIG (reference sequence). The CDR3 sequence is CAWKRVTSTDTQYF. The CDR3 region has the DNA TGTGCCTGGAAGCGGGTTACTAGCACAGATACGCAGTATTTT. Full variable domain (outside the CDR3, taken from reference TRBV30 and TRBJ2-3): SQTIHQWPATLVQPVGSPLSLECTVEGTSNPNLYWYRQAAGRGLQLLFYSVGIGQISSEVPQNLSASRPQDRQFILSSKKLLLSDSGFYLCAWKRVTSTDTQYFGPGTRLTVL.

V is TRBV30 and J is TRBJ1-4; a possible D gene is TRBD1 (5 bases). The V end was cut by 7 bases, the J end by 3 bases, with 12 bases between. The CDR3 totals 13 residues. Germline assignment: CDR1 GTSNPN and CDR2 SVGIG (reference sequence). CDR3 nucleotides: TGTGCCTCCTCGACAGTTCCTAATGAAAAACTGTTTTTT. Residues: CASSTVPNEKLFF.